Given below is one T cell receptor beta chain in context. Its antigen is as yet unknown. This specimen belongs to a study of Graves' ophthalmopathy and Graves' hyperthyroidism. Study-level findings and limits: Sensitivity reached roughly 70% and specificity more than 72% when the model predicted ophthalmopathy progression.

Germline lookup yields CDR1 SGHTA and CDR2 FQGNSA. The trim removed 4 bases at V and 5 bases at J, leaving 9 bases unmatched. The CDR3 sequence is 15 residues long. Hyperthyroidism patients were newly diagnosed, under 2 months' duration, aged 18 to 65. Using RNA transcripts, the TCR beta CDR3 regions were amplified. Amplification began with first-round RT-PCR using HTBI primers, then second-round multiplex PCR was performed. Each CDR3 protein gets one entry after TCRdb re-called the multiplex PCR reads with MiXCR. The sample lists about 1.1 million distinct CDR3 sequences, about 35% seen once, with 11% in the top ten.

Source material: peripheral blood or thyroid tissue (not recorded which). V gene TRBV7-2 combines with J gene TRBJ2-7, with TRBD1 matching over 9 bases. This TCR came from an adult man with Graves' hyperthyroidism. This CDR3 reads CASSSRRTGANEQYF. CDR3 nucleotides: TGTGCCAGCAGCTCCCGTCGGACAGGGGCTAACGAGCAGTACTTC.